The rows below give T cell receptor beta chains drawn from one sample of a study of blood T cells in healthy people across ages. MiXCR, applied by TCRdb to the 5' RACE reads, yields one record per CDR3 protein. The sample includes approximately 940,000 distinct CDR3 sequences, roughly 50% of them seen just once. Sequencing used blood. These receptors were taken from a man aged 30-40 years in good health. CDR3s include the opening cysteine and the closing phenylalanine or tryptophan. Each record gives: clone size, D gene, CDR3 length, V gene, J gene, CDR3 protein, CDR3 DNA. D genes are given only for firm matches. Not all rows give a size; the values are once, few, many and, for expanded clones, a class.

>many|.|14|TRBV7-9|TRBJ2-3
CASSITASTDTQYF
TGTGCCAGCAGCATAACAGCTAGCACAGATACGCAGTATTTT
>.|TRBD1|14|TRBV3-1|TRBJ1-2
CASSLDRGRYGYTF
TGTGCCAGCAGTCTGGACAGGGGCCGCTATGGCTACACCTTC
>.|.|12|TRBV30|TRBJ1-1
CAWINGFTEAFF
TGTGCCTGGATTAATGGGTTCACTGAAGCTTTCTTT
>.|TRBD2|15|TRBV6-2/TRBV6-3|TRBJ2-1
CASSQGGGVYNEQFF
TGTGCCAGCAGTCAGGGCGGGGGGGTTTACAATGAGCAGTTCTTC
>.|.|13|TRBV20-1|TRBJ2-1
CSAREELAFEQFF
TGCAGTGCTAGAGAGGAACTAGCTTTTGAGCAGTTCTTC
>few|.|13|TRBV7-9|TRBJ1-6
CANAGDGNSPLHF
TGTGCCAATGCGGGGGACGGTAATTCACCCCTCCACTTT
>once|.|15|TRBV5-1|TRBJ2-1
CASNLASTTYNEQFF
TGCGCCAGCAACTTGGCCAGTACAACTTACAATGAGCAGTTCTTC
>.|.|17|TRBV4-1|TRBJ1-3
CASSQEESGVPGNTIYF
TGCGCCAGCAGCCAAGAAGAGTCGGGGGTACCTGGAAACACCATATATTTT
>.|.|15|TRBV5-5|TRBJ2-5
CASSLAGALREAQYF
TGTGCCAGCAGCTTGGCGGGGGCCTTGAGAGAGGCCCAGTACTTC
>.|TRBD2|16|TRBV6-2/TRBV6-3|TRBJ2-1
CASSYHGSGASNEQFF
TGTGCCAGCAGTTACCACGGTAGCGGGGCATCCAATGAGCAGTTCTTC
>.|.|12|TRBV7-2|TRBJ2-1
CASSLSGKELFF
TGTGCCAGCAGCTTATCCGGGAAGGAGTTGTTCTTC
>.|TRBD1|16|TRBV28|TRBJ2-7
CASLMGGQGSGYEQYF
TGTGCCAGCTTAATGGGTGGACAGGGCAGTGGCTACGAGCAGTACTTC
>.|TRBD2|17|TRBV2|TRBJ2-1
CASSEGGLAGELNEQFF
TGTGCCAGCAGTGAGGGGGGCCTAGCGGGGGAGTTGAATGAGCAGTTCTTC
>few|.|13|TRBV7-2|TRBJ2-1
CASSGSRDNEQFF
TGTGCCAGCAGCGGCAGCCGGGACAATGAGCAGTTCTTC
>.|.|15|TRBV20-1|TRBJ1-2
CSARDALSLNYGYTF
TGCAGTGCTAGAGATGCCCTTTCCTTGAACTATGGCTACACCTTC
>many|.|14|TRBV3-1|TRBJ1-2
CASSRTKTNYGYTF
TGTGCCAGCAGCCGAACAAAAACCAACTATGGCTACACCTTC
>.|.|13|TRBV14|TRBJ2-7
CATCTEEGGEQYF
TGTGCCACGTGTACCGAGGAAGGGGGCGAGCAGTACTTC
>few|.|14|TRBV19|TRBJ1-1
CASRQGQSNTEAFF
TGTGCCAGTAGGCAGGGACAATCGAACACTGAAGCTTTCTTT
>.|.|17|TRBV21-1|TRBJ2-7
CASSERSQGQPPPEQYF
TGTGCCAGCAGCGAAAGAAGTCAAGGACAGCCCCCTCCCGAGCAGTACTTC
>.|TRBD2|17|TRBV11-2|TRBJ2-5
CASSPGTSGGTKETQYF
TGTGCCAGCAGCCCCGGGACTAGCGGGGGGACGAAAGAGACCCAGTACTTC
>.|TRBD2|15|TRBV20-1|TRBJ2-2
CSAAGGPGNTGELFF
TGCAGTGCTGCGGGAGGGCCAGGGAACACCGGGGAGCTGTTTTTT
>few|TRBD1|14|TRBV28|TRBJ1-4
CASSQDRTNEKLFF
TGTGCCAGCAGTCAGGACAGGACTAATGAAAAACTGTTTTTT
>.|.|14|TRBV7-2|TRBJ2-3
CASQQGGDADTQYF
TGTGCCAGTCAACAGGGAGGTGACGCAGATACGCAGTATTTT
>.|.|16|TRBV4-1|TRBJ1-4
CASSPRTETLGEKLFF
TGCGCCAGCAGCCCCCGGACGGAAACCTTAGGGGAAAAACTGTTTTTT
>many|TRBD1|14|TRBV7-9|TRBJ2-7
CASSETGEIAEQYF
TGTGCCAGCAGTGAGACAGGGGAAATTGCCGAGCAGTACTTC
>few|TRBD1|16|TRBV7-2|TRBJ2-1
CASSLGQGAAYNEQFF
TGTGCCAGCAGCTTGGGACAGGGGGCAGCCTACAATGAGCAGTTCTTC
>.|.|13|TRBV27|TRBJ2-7
CASSAGLSYEQYF
TGTGCCAGCAGCGCAGGACTTTCCTACGAGCAGTACTTC
>few|.|16|TRBV10-3|TRBJ2-1
CAISEVAASSYNEQFF
TGTGCCATCAGTGAAGTAGCGGCGAGCTCCTACAATGAGCAGTTCTTC
>many|.|15|TRBV7-2|TRBJ1-5
CASSSGGSSNQPQHF
TGTGCCAGCAGCTCTGGGGGCAGTAGCAATCAGCCCCAGCATTTT
>.|TRBD1|16|TRBV4-1|TRBJ2-5
CASSQGRDRGKETQYF
TGCGCCAGCAGCCAGGGCCGGGACAGGGGAAAAGAGACCCAGTACTTC
>.|.|14|TRBV4-1|TRBJ2-2
CASSQDEAAGELFF
TGCGCCAGCAGCCAAGATGAGGCCGCCGGGGAGCTGTTTTTT
>few|TRBD1|17|TRBV7-9|TRBJ2-7
CASSSPLVGTGPYEQYF
TGTGCCAGCAGCTCCCCCTTGGTGGGGACAGGTCCCTACGAGCAGTACTTC
>.|.|13|TRBV12-3/TRBV12-4|TRBJ2-7
CASSFSSPSEQYF
TGTGCCAGCAGTTTCTCCAGCCCATCCGAGCAGTACTTC
>.|.|12|TRBV28|TRBJ2-1
CASSLTEGGRFF
TGTGCCAGCAGTTTGACCGAGGGGGGGAGGTTCTTC
>.|.|13|TRBV3-1|TRBJ2-1
CASSPTFGNEQFF
TGTGCCAGCAGCCCAACCTTCGGGAATGAGCAGTTCTTC
>.|.|13|TRBV7-9|TRBJ2-3
CASSLSGKDTQYF
TGTGCCAGCAGCTTATCAGGGAAGGATACGCAGTATTTT
>few|.|11|TRBV27|TRBJ1-2
CASSFNDGYTF
TGTGCCAGCAGTTTCAATGATGGCTACACCTTC
>.|.|15|TRBV5-1|TRBJ2-1
CASSPTVAPLNEQFF
TGCGCCAGCAGCCCCACGGTGGCCCCTCTCAATGAGCAGTTCTTC
>many|.|15|TRBV5-1|TRBJ1-2
CASSLAGTAKLGYTF
TGCGCCAGCAGCTTGGCCGGCACCGCTAAACTGGGCTACACCTTC
>.|TRBD2|16|TRBV5-1|TRBJ2-3
CASSSGTSGVSDTQYF
TGCGCCAGCAGCTCCGGGACTAGCGGGGTGTCAGATACGCAGTATTTT
>few|TRBD1|16|TRBV9|TRBJ2-3
CASSPRDRGLTDTQYF
TGTGCCAGCAGCCCCCGGGACAGGGGGCTCACAGATACGCAGTATTTT
>.|.|11|TRBV20-1|TRBJ2-1
CSASTLAEQFF
TGCAGTGCGTCGACACTGGCGGAGCAGTTCTTC
>.|.|14|TRBV12-3/TRBV12-4|TRBJ2-7
CASSLMSTAREQYF
TGTGCCAGCAGTTTAATGTCGACTGCTAGGGAGCAGTACTTC